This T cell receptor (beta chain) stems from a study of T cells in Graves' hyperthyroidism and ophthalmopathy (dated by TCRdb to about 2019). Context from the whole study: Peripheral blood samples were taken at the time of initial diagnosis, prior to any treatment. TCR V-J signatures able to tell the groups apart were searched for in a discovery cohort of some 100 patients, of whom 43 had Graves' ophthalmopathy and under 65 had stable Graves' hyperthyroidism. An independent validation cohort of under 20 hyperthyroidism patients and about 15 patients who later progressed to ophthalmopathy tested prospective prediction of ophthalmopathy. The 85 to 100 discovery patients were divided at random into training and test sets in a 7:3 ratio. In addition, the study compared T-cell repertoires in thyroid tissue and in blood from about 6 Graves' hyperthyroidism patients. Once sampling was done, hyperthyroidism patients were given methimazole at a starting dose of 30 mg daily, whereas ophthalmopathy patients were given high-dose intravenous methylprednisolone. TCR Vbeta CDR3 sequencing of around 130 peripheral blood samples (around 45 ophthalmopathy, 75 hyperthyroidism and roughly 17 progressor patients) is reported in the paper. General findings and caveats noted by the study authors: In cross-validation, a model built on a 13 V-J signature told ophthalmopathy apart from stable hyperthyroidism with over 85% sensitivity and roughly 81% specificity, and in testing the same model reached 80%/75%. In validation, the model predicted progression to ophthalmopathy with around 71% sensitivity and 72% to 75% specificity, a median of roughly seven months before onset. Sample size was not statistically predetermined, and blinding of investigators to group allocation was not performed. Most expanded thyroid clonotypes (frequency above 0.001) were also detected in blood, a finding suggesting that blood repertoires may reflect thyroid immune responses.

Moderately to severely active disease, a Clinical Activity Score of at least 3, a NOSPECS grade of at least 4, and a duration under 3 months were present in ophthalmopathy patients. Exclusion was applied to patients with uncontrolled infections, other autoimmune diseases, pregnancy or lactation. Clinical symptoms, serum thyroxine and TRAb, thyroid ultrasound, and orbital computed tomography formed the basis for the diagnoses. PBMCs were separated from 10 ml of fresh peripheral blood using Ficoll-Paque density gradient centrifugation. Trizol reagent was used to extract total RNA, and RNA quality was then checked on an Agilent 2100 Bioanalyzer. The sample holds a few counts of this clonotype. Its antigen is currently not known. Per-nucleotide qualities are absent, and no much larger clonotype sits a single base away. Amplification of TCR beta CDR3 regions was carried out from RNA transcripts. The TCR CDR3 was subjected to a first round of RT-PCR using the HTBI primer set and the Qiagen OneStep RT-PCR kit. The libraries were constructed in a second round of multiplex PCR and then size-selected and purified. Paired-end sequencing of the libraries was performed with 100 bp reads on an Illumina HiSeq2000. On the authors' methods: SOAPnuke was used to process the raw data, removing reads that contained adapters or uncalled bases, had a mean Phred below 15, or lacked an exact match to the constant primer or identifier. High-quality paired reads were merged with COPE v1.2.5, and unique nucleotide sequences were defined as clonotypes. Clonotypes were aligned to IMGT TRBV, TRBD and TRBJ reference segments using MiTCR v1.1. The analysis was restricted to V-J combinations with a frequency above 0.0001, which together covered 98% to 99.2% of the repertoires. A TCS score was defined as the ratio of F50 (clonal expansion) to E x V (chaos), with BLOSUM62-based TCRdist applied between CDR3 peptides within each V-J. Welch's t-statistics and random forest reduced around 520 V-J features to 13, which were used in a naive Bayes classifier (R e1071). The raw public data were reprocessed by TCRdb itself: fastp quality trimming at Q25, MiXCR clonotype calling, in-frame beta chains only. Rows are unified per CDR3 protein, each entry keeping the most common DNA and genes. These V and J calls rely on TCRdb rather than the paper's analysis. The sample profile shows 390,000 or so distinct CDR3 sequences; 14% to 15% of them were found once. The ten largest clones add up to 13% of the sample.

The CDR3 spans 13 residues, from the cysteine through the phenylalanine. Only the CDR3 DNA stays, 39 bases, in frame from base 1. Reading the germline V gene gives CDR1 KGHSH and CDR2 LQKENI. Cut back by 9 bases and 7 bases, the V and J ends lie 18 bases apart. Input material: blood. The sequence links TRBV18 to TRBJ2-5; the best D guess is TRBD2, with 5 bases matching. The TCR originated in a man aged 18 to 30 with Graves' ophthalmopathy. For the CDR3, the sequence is CASSAGRFWTQYF. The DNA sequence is TGTGCCAGTAGCGCCGGACGGTTTTGGACCCAGTACTTC.